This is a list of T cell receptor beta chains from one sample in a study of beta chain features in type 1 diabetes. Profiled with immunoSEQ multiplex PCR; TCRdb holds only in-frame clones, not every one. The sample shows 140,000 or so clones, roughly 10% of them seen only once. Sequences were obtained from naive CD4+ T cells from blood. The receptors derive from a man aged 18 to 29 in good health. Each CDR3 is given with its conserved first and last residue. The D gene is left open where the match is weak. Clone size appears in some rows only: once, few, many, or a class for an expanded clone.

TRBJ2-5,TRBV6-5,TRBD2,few,TGTGCCAGCAGCGACATGTCGGGGGGAGAGACCCAGTACTTC,CASSDMSGGETQYF
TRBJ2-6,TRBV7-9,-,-,TGTGCCAGCAGCAAGAGCTCTGGGGCCAACGTCCTGACTTTC,CASSKSSGANVLTF
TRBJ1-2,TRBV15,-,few,TGTGCCACCAGCAGAGATACAGGGAACTATGGCTACACCTTC,CATSRDTGNYGYTF
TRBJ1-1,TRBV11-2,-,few,TGTGCCAGCAGCTTAGTATCCACTGAAGCTTTCTTT,CASSLVSTEAFF
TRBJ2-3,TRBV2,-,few,TGTGCCAGCACGGAGGGGTCAGATACGCAGTATTTT,CASTEGSDTQYF
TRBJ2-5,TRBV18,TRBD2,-,TGTGCCAGCTCACCAGTAGCGGGGCAAGAGACCCAGTACTTC,CASSPVAGQETQYF
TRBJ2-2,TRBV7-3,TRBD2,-,TGTGCCAGCAGCCCCGGACTAGCGGGGGGGTTTACCGGGGAGCTGTTTTTT,CASSPGLAGGFTGELFF
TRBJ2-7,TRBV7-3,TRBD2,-,TGTGCCAGCAGCTTAATCCCCCCCGGGGCGGGGGGCACCTACGAGCAGTACTTC,CASSLIPPGAGGTYEQYF
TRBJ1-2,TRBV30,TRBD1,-,TGTGCCTGGAGTATCACAGGGGCCGGCTACACCTTC,CAWSITGAGYTF
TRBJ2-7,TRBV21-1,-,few,TGTGCCAGCAGCAAAAAGTCTCAGTTATCTTGCTACGAGCAGTACTTC,CASSKKSQLSCYEQYF
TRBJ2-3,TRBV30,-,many,TGTGCCTGGACGCACAGGGCAGATACGCAGTATTTT,CAWTHRADTQYF
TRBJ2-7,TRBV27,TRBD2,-,TGTGCCAGCAGTTTGGCCTTAGCGGGGGGGCCTGGGGAGCAGTACTTC,CASSLALAGGPGEQYF
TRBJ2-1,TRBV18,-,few,TGTGCCAGCTCATCCGCACAGTACAATGAGCAGTTCTTC,CASSSAQYNEQFF
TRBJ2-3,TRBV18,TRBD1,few,TGTGCCAGCTCAGTGACAGGGGGCGAAGCAGATACGCAGTATTTT,CASSVTGGEADTQYF
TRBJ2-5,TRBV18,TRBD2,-,TGTGCCAGCTCAACGACGGGGGGGCTATGGGAGACCCAGTACTTC,CASSTTGGLWETQYF
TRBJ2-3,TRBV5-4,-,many,TGTGCCAGCAGCGCCGGACTGACTAGCACAGATACGCAGTATTTT,CASSAGLTSTDTQYF